Listed below are T cell receptor beta chains from one sample, sequenced in a study of T-cell reconstitution after alpha-beta-depleted transplantation in children. TCRdb analysed the PCR reads with MiXCR anew, one entry per CDR3 protein. The sample lists fewer than 400,000 distinct CDR3 sequences, roughly 21% occurring once. The source material was PBMCs, mostly from graft donor cells, sampled 180 days after TCRalphabeta/CD19-depleted stem cell transplant. These receptors were taken from a male patient between 10 and 17 years old who had a stem cell transplant for acute lymphoblastic leukemia, so the T cells may come from the graft donor. Each CDR3 is given with its conserved first and last residue. D genes are given only for firm matches. Clone sizes are given selectively: once, few, many, or a class where the clone is expanded.

len: 15; j_gene: TRBJ2-3; abundance: .; d_gene: .; v_gene: TRBV7-9; CDR3aa: CASSPRAYSTDTQYF; CDR3nt: TGTGCCAGCAGCCCACGGGCGTATAGCACAGATACGCAGTATTTT
len: 14; j_gene: TRBJ2-5; abundance: .; d_gene: .; v_gene: TRBV7-7; CDR3aa: CASSLAGPGETQYF; CDR3nt: TGTGCCAGCAGCTTAGCGGGCCCGGGAGAGACCCAGTACTTC
len: 16; j_gene: TRBJ1-1; abundance: few; d_gene: TRBD1; v_gene: TRBV2; CDR3aa: CATPRGLRTGKPEAFF; CDR3nt: TGTGCCACCCCGAGGGGGCTCCGGACAGGGAAGCCTGAAGCTTTCTTT
len: 17; j_gene: TRBJ2-1; abundance: few; d_gene: TRBD2; v_gene: TRBV20-1; CDR3aa: CSAKSQKLAGGYNEQFF; CDR3nt: TGCAGTGCTAAAAGTCAGAAACTAGCGGGAGGGTACAATGAGCAGTTCTTC
len: 15; j_gene: TRBJ2-7; abundance: .; d_gene: TRBD2; v_gene: TRBV10-2; CDR3aa: CASSESTSGIYEQYF; CDR3nt: TGCGCCAGCAGTGAGTCCACTAGCGGAATCTACGAGCAGTACTTC
len: 14; j_gene: TRBJ1-1; abundance: .; d_gene: .; v_gene: TRBV5-1; CDR3aa: CASSLHPSPPEAFF; CDR3nt: TGCGCCAGCAGCTTGCATCCCTCCCCACCTGAAGCTTTCTTT
len: 15; j_gene: TRBJ1-4; abundance: few; d_gene: .; v_gene: TRBV6-1; CDR3aa: CASTPTPPTNEKLFF; CDR3nt: TGTGCCAGCACCCCGACTCCCCCAACTAATGAAAAACTGTTTTTT
len: 15; j_gene: TRBJ2-2; abundance: few; d_gene: TRBD1; v_gene: TRBV19; CDR3aa: CASAYKGQGTGELFF; CDR3nt: TGTGCCAGTGCATATAAGGGACAGGGAACCGGGGAGCTGTTTTTT
len: 16; j_gene: TRBJ2-1; abundance: once; d_gene: TRBD2; v_gene: TRBV2; CDR3aa: CASSSLSGRAYNEQFF; CDR3nt: TGTGCCAGCAGTTCCCTGAGCGGGAGGGCTTACAATGAGCAGTTCTTC
len: 16; j_gene: TRBJ1-2; abundance: .; d_gene: .; v_gene: TRBV5-1; CDR3aa: CASSLGHHLTNYGYTF; CDR3nt: TGCGCCAGCAGCTTGGGACACCACCTGACAAACTATGGCTACACCTTC
len: 16; j_gene: TRBJ2-3; abundance: few; d_gene: .; v_gene: TRBV7-2; CDR3aa: CASSPKLAGSTDTQYF; CDR3nt: TGTGCCAGCAGCCCAAAGTTGGCGGGGTCCACAGATACGCAGTATTTT
len: 17; j_gene: TRBJ2-7; abundance: .; d_gene: TRBD2; v_gene: TRBV7-2; CDR3aa: CASSLVRLAGTSYEQYF; CDR3nt: TGTGCCAGCAGCTTAGTACGGCTAGCGGGGACCTCCTACGAGCAGTACTTC
len: 18; j_gene: TRBJ2-1; abundance: few; d_gene: TRBD2; v_gene: TRBV4-2; CDR3aa: CASSPWTSVLLLYNEQFF; CDR3nt: TGTGCCAGCAGCCCCTGGACTAGCGTCCTACTTCTATACAATGAGCAGTTCTTC
len: 14; j_gene: TRBJ2-1; abundance: .; d_gene: TRBD2; v_gene: TRBV7-9; CDR3aa: CASSLRLADNEQFF; CDR3nt: TGTGCCAGCAGCTTAAGACTAGCGGACAATGAGCAGTTCTTC
len: 14; j_gene: TRBJ1-1; abundance: .; d_gene: .; v_gene: TRBV11-2; CDR3aa: CASSLGPRLGEAFF; CDR3nt: TGTGCCAGCAGCTTAGGACCTCGGTTGGGTGAAGCTTTCTTT
len: 14; j_gene: TRBJ2-4; abundance: .; d_gene: .; v_gene: TRBV5-1; CDR3aa: CASSPRLGGDIQYF; CDR3nt: TGCGCCAGCAGCCCACGACTAGGAGGGGACATTCAGTACTTC
len: 15; j_gene: TRBJ2-4; abundance: .; d_gene: .; v_gene: TRBV22-1; CDR3aa: CPGQWPSLAKNIQYF; CDR3nt: TGTCCGGGACAGTGGCCTAGTCTAGCCAAAAACATTCAGTACTTC
len: 19; j_gene: TRBJ2-1; abundance: .; d_gene: TRBD2; v_gene: TRBV18; CDR3aa: CASSPPGLAGGLSYNEQFF; CDR3nt: TGTGCCAGCTCACCACCGGGCCTAGCGGGAGGTTTGTCCTACAATGAGCAGTTCTTC
len: 14; j_gene: TRBJ2-1; abundance: .; d_gene: TRBD1; v_gene: TRBV10-1; CDR3aa: CASSSQGANNEQFF; CDR3nt: TGCGCCAGCAGTTCGCAGGGGGCCAACAATGAGCAGTTCTTC
len: 13; j_gene: TRBJ1-3; abundance: few; d_gene: .; v_gene: TRBV5-1; CDR3aa: CASSLAEGNTIYF; CDR3nt: TGCGCCAGCAGCTTGGCCGAAGGAAACACCATATATTTT
len: 14; j_gene: TRBJ1-1; abundance: many; d_gene: .; v_gene: TRBV28; CDR3aa: CASSVMLWYTEAFF; CDR3nt: TGTGCCAGCAGCGTTATGTTGTGGTACACTGAAGCTTTCTTT
len: 17; j_gene: TRBJ2-1; abundance: .; d_gene: TRBD2; v_gene: TRBV18; CDR3aa: CASSLRTSGRSGDEQFF; CDR3nt: TGTGCCAGCTCACTAAGGACTAGCGGGAGATCTGGAGATGAGCAGTTCTTC
len: 16; j_gene: TRBJ2-3; abundance: .; d_gene: TRBD2; v_gene: TRBV7-9; CDR3aa: CASSSRTSGHTNTQYF; CDR3nt: TGTGCCAGCAGCTCGAGGACTAGCGGTCACACTAATACGCAGTATTTT
len: 12; j_gene: TRBJ2-7; abundance: few; d_gene: .; v_gene: TRBV12-3/TRBV12-4; CDR3aa: CASSLGIHEQYF; CDR3nt: TGTGCCAGCAGTTTAGGCATCCACGAGCAGTACTTC
len: 15; j_gene: TRBJ2-1; abundance: .; d_gene: .; v_gene: TRBV10-1; CDR3aa: CASSDGGVLNNEQFF; CDR3nt: TGCGCCAGCAGTGACGGCGGGGTTTTGAACAATGAGCAGTTCTTC
len: 14; j_gene: TRBJ1-3; abundance: many; d_gene: TRBD1; v_gene: TRBV29-1; CDR3aa: CSVEAGQVGNTIYF; CDR3nt: TGCAGCGTTGAAGCTGGACAGGTTGGAAACACCATATATTTT
len: 16; j_gene: TRBJ2-7; abundance: .; d_gene: TRBD2; v_gene: TRBV12-3/TRBV12-4; CDR3aa: CASSLGGLAGSAEQYF; CDR3nt: TGTGCCAGCAGTTTAGGGGGACTAGCGGGAAGTGCCGAGCAGTACTTC